This T cell receptor beta chain was observed in a study of tumor-infiltrating lymphocytes in primary liver carcinoma listed by TCRdb under 2017. About the full investigation: Surgical resection was performed in China between 2015 and 2016 on about 5 patients with histopathologically diagnosed primary liver carcinoma. Of the five patients (three men and two women, aged 30 to 69 years), four had hepatocellular carcinoma and one had combined HCC and intrahepatic cholangiocarcinoma. The five patients had tumors staged T1-T3 N0M0, with maximum diameters ranging from about 4 to 10 cm. Roughly 3.5 to 7.5 million productive TCRbeta reads were obtained per sample, and no significant difference in read depth was found between tissue types. TCRbeta repertoire sequencing, expression microarrays and whole-exome sequencing were combined in the study across five regions of each liver tumor, with adjacent normal tissue and blood also included. TCRbeta repertoire sequencing covered 35 or so specimens from 5 patients: 25 tumor regions, 5 adjacent noncancerous liver tissues and 5 peripheral blood samples. Repertoires from technical replicates were highly reproducible, with mean shared-clone rates approximately 0.92 and correlation coefficients above 0.95. General conclusions and limits of the study: Repertoire overlap was higher between tumor regions (mean roughly 36%) than tumor-adjacent (approximately 17%) or tumor-blood (approximately 14%) pairs, consistent with antigen-driven expansion. Compared with blood, tumors had a significantly larger share of the repertoire taken up by the top 250 clones (p = 0.039). With just 4 or 5 patients in the study, the authors point out that the findings should be validated in a larger study. Bulk unsorted samples precluded comparing CD4+ and CD8+ T cell repertoires. Only the TCR beta chain was sequenced, which likely underestimates true repertoire diversity because unpaired alpha chains were not captured.

Starting from roughly 540 ng total RNA, TCRbeta-specific cDNA was produced by reverse transcription with a constant-region primer and ProtoScript II reverse transcriptase. TCRbeta libraries were built with three nested multiplex PCR rounds, a slightly modified ARM-PCR procedure. The first two PCR rounds used multiplex TRBV1-TRBV30 forward primers with a Cbeta reverse primer, each for approximately 10 cycles. Sample barcodes and Illumina adapters were added in a final 25-cycle PCR with Deep VentR polymerase. Before sequencing, amplicons of 200-500 bp were gel-purified using a QIAquick gel extraction kit. The TCRbeta amplicons were sequenced with 250-bp paired-end reads on an Illumina HiSeq 2500. Processing in the source paper ran as follows. Quality trimming of reads was performed with Trimmomatic v0.33, and paired reads were merged with FLASH v1.2.11 so that full CDR3 sequences could be recovered. MiGEC v1.2.1b assigned V, D and J germline segments to the rearranged TCRbeta sequences. Clonotype statistics and Shannon-Wiener diversity indices were computed with VDJtools v1.0.0. To cut down on sampling bias, every analysis after diversity analysis relied on just the 250 most abundant clonotypes from each sample. The public sequencing data were trimmed at Q25 with fastp and processed into clonotypes with MiXCR by TCRdb, which kept only in-frame beta chains. CDR3 protein sequences are deduplicated, and each keeps its most common genes and DNA. TCRdb's processing, not the authors' own work, is the source of the V and J calls. A total of around 330,000 distinct CDR3 sequences appear in this sample, about 60% of them only once. Roughly 9% of the sample rests with the top ten.

The CDR3, from cysteine to phenylalanine, totals 15 residues. The retained sequence is limited to the CDR3, 45 bases, with the frame set at the first base. V lost 2 bases and J lost 6 bases; the stretch between them is 13 bases long. The sample holds one count of this clonotype. Its antigen is still unknown. One base away there is no much larger clone; base qualities are not given. A lone read is weak support. Blood RNA was extracted from unsorted whole blood using TRIzol reagent, and germline DNA was obtained with the DNeasy Blood & Tissue kit. At the time of sampling, the patients were treatment-naive and had chronic HBV infection. Before surgery, roughly 4.2 milliliters of peripheral blood were drawn into K2EDTA tubes.

The receptor was isolated from a man aged 40-50 years with primary liver carcinoma and hepatitis B virus infection. The sequencing input was peripheral blood. The chain uses TRBV12-3 or TRBV12-4 and TRBJ2-2; the D gene cannot be named for sure. The DNA sequence reads TGTGCCAGCAGTTTACCTAGTTCGAAAGCCGGGGAGCTGTTTTTT. Translated, this is CASSLPSSKAGELFF.